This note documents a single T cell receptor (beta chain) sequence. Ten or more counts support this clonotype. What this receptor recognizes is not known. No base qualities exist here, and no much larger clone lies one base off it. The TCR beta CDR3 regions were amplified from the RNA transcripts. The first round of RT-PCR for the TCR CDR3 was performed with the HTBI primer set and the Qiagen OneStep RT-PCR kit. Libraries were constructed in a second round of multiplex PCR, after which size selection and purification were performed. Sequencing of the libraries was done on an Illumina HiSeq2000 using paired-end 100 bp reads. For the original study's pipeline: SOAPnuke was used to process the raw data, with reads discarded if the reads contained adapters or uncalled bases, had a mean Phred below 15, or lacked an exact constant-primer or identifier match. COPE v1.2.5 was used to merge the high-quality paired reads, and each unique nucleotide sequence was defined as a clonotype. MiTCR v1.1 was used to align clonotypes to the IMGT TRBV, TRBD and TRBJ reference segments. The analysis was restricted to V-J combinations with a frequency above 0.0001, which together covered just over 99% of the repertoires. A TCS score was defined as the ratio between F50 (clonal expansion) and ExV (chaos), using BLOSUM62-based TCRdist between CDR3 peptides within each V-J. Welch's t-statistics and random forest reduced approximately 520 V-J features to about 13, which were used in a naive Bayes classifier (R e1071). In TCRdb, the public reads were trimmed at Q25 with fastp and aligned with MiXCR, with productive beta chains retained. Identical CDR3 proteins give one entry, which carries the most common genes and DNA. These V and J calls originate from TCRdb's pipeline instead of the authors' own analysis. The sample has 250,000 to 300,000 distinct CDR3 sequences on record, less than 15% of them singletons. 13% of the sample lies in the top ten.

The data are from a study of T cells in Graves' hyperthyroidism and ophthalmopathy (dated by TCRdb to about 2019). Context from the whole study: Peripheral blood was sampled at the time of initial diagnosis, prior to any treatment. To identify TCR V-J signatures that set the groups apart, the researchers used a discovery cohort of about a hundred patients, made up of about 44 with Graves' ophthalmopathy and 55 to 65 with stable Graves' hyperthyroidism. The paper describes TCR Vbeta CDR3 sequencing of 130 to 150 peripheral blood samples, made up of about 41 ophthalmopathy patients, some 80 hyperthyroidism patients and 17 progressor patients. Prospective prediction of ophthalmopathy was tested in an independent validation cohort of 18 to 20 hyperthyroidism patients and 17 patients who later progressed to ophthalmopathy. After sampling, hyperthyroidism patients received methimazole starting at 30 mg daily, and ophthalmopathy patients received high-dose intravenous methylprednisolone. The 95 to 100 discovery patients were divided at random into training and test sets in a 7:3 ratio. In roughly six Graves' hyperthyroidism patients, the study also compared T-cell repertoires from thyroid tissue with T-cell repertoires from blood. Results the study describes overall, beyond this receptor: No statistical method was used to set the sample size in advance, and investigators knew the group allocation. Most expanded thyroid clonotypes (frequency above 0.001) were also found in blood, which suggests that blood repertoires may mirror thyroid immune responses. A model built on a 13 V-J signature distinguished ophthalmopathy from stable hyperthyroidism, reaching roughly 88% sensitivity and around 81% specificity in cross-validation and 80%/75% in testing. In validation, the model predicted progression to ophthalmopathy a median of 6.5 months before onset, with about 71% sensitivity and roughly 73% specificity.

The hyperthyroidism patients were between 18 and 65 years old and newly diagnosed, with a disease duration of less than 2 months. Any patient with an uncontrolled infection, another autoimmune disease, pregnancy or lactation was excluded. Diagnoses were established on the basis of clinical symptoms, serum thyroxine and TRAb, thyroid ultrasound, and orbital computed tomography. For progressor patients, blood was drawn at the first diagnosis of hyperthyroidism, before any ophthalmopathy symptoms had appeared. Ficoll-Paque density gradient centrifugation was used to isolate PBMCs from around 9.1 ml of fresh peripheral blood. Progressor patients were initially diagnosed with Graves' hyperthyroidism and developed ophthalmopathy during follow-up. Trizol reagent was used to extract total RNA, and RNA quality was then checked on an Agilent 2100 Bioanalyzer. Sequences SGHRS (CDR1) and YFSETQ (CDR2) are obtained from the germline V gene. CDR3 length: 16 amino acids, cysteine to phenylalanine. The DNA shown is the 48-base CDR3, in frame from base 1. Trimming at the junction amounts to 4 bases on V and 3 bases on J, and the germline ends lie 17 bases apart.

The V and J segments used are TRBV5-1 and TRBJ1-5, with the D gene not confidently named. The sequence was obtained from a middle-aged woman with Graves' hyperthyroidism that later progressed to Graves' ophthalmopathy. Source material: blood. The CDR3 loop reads CASSQDPLPANQPQHF. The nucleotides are TGCGCCAGCAGCCAGGACCCCCTACCTGCCAATCAGCCCCAGCATTTT.